This TCR beta chain was recovered during a study of blood T cell repertoires in COVID-19. Overall study: The United States, Italy and Spain provided the acute and convalescent COVID-19 samples.

The sample holds one count of this clone. Original methodology: Amplification of reference gene primers was used by the study to estimate nucleated cell counts. Using immunoSEQ multiplex PCR, the repertoire was profiled, and TCRdb retains in-frame clones only, with some absent. The DNA gave D and trimming, while V, J and clone size come from that table. The sample includes 250,000 to 300,000 clones, roughly 90% of them seen just once. The CDR3 is 16 amino acids. V lost 6 bases, J lost 0 bases, and 15 bases lay in between. Germline V gene sequence: CDR1 MDHEN, CDR2 SYDVKM. Sequenced sample: peripheral blood. This chain links TRBV28 with TRBJ1-5; a possible D gene is TRBD1 (6 bases). The TCR sequence derives from a woman aged 55-69 years with acute or convalescent COVID-19. The CDR3 loop reads CASSTGSWDSNQPQHF. The CDR3 nucleotides read TGTGCCAGCAGCACAGGGTCGTGGGATAGCAATCAGCCCCAGCATTTT. Combining the CDR3 with reference TRBV28 and TRBJ1-5 gives the whole variable domain DVKVTQSSRYLVKRTGEKVFLECVQDMDHENMFWYRQDPGLGLRLIYFSYDVKMKEKGDIPEGYSVSREKKERFSLILESASTNQTSMYLCASSTGSWDSNQPQHFGDGTRLSIL.